A single sample gave rise to the 21 T cell receptor beta chains below, sequenced in a study of blood T cell repertoires in COVID-19. TCRdb's copy holds only in-frame clones and misses some; the assay was immunoSEQ multiplex PCR. The data hold approximately 150,000 clones, with around nine tenths observed a single time. Sequenced input: peripheral blood. The receptors originated from a man in his sixties with active or convalescent COVID-19.

This chain connects TRBV28 to TRBJ1-2; a possible D gene is TRBD1 (5 bases). Germline-derived CDR1 and CDR2 are MDHEN and SYDVKM. CDR3 size: 12 residues. V was clipped by 6 bases and J by 5 bases, with 10 bases between them. The CDR3 here is CASRRKGYGYTF. CDR3 coding DNA: TGTGCCAGCAGACGAAAGGGGTATGGCTACACCTTC.

J is TRBJ2-1 and V is TRBV6-5, with 11 bases that match TRBD2. From germline, CDR1 is MNHEY and CDR2 SVGAGI. The CDR3 contains 14 residues. V shed 8 bases and J 9 bases; nucleotides not matched to a gene: 9. As DNA, the CDR3 is TGTGCCAGCTCCATAATAGCGGGAGGGTCTGAGCAGTTCTTC. Its translation is CASSIIAGGSEQFF.

This rearrangement joins TRBV13 to TRBJ2-5; 15 bases are a match to TRBD2. Per germline, CDR1 PRHDT and CDR2 FYEKMQ (reference sequence). Trimming cost V 5 bases and J 5 bases; bases outside gene matches: 9. The CDR3 runs to 17 residues. The CDR3 DNA reads TGTGCCAGCAGCGCCCGGACTAGCGGGAGGGCCAGGGAGACCCAGTACTTC. This codes for CASSARTSGRARETQYF.

This rearrangement joins TRBV18 to TRBJ2-5; 7 bases are a match to TRBD1. J was trimmed by 3 bases and V by 6 bases; bases with no gene match: 10. CDR3 size: 15 residues. CDR1 and CDR2 (germline): KGHSH, LQKENI. CDR3 sequence (DNA): TGTGCCAGCTCTCGAGGGACAGATACTGAAGAGACCCAGTACTTC. As protein: CASSRGTDTEETQYF.

The chain links TRBV11-2 to TRBJ1-4; D gene unclear. Germline assignment: CDR1 SGHAT and CDR2 FQNNGV. Deletions cut 2 bases from V and 8 bases from J, with 12 bases between. The CDR3 extends over 14 amino acids. CDR3 sequence: CASSLTWAWEKLFF. For the CDR3, the DNA is TGTGCCAGCAGCTTAACGTGGGCGTGGGAAAAACTGTTTTTT.

The chain has TRBV5-4 and TRBJ2-7, with D maybe TRBD2 (6 bases). With 2 bases removed from V and 1 base from J, the gap between germline ends came to 10 bases. Germline-derived CDR1 and CDR2 are SGHNT and YYREEE (reference sequence). This CDR3 region has 14 residues. CDR3 sequence reads: CASSFGLLSYEQYF. The CDR3 bases are TGTGCCAGCAGCTTTGGACTACTATCCTACGAGCAGTACTTC.

In this sample, this clone turned up once. This rearrangement joins TRBV24-1 to TRBJ2-5; D is unresolved. There are 13 residues in the CDR3. Trimming shortened V by 3 bases and J by 4 bases, and 8 bases separated the two germline ends. Germline CDR1 and CDR2: KGHDR and SFDVKD. CDR3 loop: CATSDPPVETQYF. CDR3 nucleotides: TGTGCCACCAGTGATCCGCCGGTAGAGACCCAGTACTTC.

The chain links TRBV7-2 to TRBJ2-4; D gene unclear. This CDR3 is 11 amino acids long. Trimming shortened V by 4 bases and J by 7 bases, and 5 bases separated the two germline ends. Germline V lookup: CDR1 SGHTA, CDR2 FQGNSA. The CDR3 DNA reads TGTGCCAGCAGCTCGCGGAACATTCAGTACTTC. Amino acid sequence: CASSSRNIQYF.

The chain employs TRBV3-1 (or the pseudogene TRBV3-2) and TRBJ2-5; D is unclear. The germline V and J ends were trimmed by 1 base and 7 bases, with 7 bases remaining between them. The CDR3 spans 12 residues. The germline V gene has CDR1 LGHDT and CDR2 YNNKEL (reference sequence). The CDR3 protein is CASSQVSGTQYF. The CDR3 DNA follows: TGTGCCAGCAGCCAAGTCTCAGGGACCCAGTACTTC.

This chain joins TRBV7-7 and TRBJ1-1, with 7 nucleotides matching TRBD1. Germline V gene lookup returns CDR1 SSHAT and CDR2 FNYEAQ (reference sequence). V was pared by 5 bases and J by 4 bases, with 10 bases of the junction left unmatched. CDR3 length: 15 residues. CDR3 nucleotides: TGTGCCAGCAGCCCCCCCTCGTCAGGGGGCACTGAAGCTTTCTTT. Protein sequence: CASSPPSSGGTEAFF.

The chain joins TRBV5-1 to TRBJ1-1, with a tentative D call TRBD1 (5 bases). This CDR3 region has 14 residues. Trimming removed 0 bases from V and 1 base from J, with 7 bases in between. The germline V gene encodes CDR1 SGHRS and CDR2 YFSETQ. In DNA form, the CDR3 reads TGCGCCAGCAGCTTGGACCAGGGGAACACTGAAGCTTTCTTT. It translates to CASSLDQGNTEAFF.

The chain carries TRBV7-9 and TRBJ1-2, with a possible D match to TRBD1 (6 bases). The CDR3 is 14 residues long. V dropped 6 bases and J dropped 3 bases, with 14 bases sitting between them. Germline-derived CDR1 and CDR2 are SEHNR and FQNEAQ (reference sequence). The CDR3 coding sequence is TGTGCCAGCAGACAAACAGGGTCTGACTATGGCTACACCTTC. Translated, it gives CASRQTGSDYGYTF. The entire variable domain, with the rest obtained from reference TRBV7-9 and TRBJ1-2, is as follows: DTGVSQNPRHKITKRGQNVTFRCDPISEHNRLYWYRQTLGQGPEFLTYFQNEAQLEKSRLLSDRFSAERPKGSFSTLEIQRTEQGDSAMYLCASRQTGSDYGYTFGSGTRLTVV.

CDR3 residues: CASSQDYRGVYEQYF. The DNA of the CDR3 is TGCGCCAGCAGCCAAGATTACAGGGGGGTCTACGAGCAGTACTTC. The rearrangement uses TRBV4-1 and TRBJ2-7, with 8 bases fitting TRBD1. Losses at the gene ends were 0 bases for V and 3 bases for J; bases not matched to a gene: 4. This CDR3 is 15 amino acids long. Germline values: CDR1 MGHRA, CDR2 YSYEKL.

The chain links TRBV14 to TRBJ2-7; D perhaps matches TRBD1 (5 bases). From germline, CDR1 is SGHDN and CDR2 FVKESK. The CDR3 sequence is 15 residues long. The V and J ends lost 0 bases and 1 base respectively, with 10 bases between them. The CDR3 reads CASSQDFPGSYEQYF. CDR3 nucleotide sequence: TGTGCCAGCAGCCAAGATTTTCCAGGGTCCTACGAGCAGTACTTC.

This chain links TRBV6-1 with TRBJ1-5; D is undetermined. Germline V gene sequence: CDR1 MNHNS, CDR2 SASEGT. This CDR3 spans 14 amino acids. The V and J ends lost 0 bases and 7 bases respectively, with 10 bases between them. Here the CDR3 reads CASSEAWREQPQHF. CDR3 DNA sequence: TGTGCCAGCAGTGAAGCGTGGAGGGAGCAGCCCCAGCATTTT.

V usage is TRBV9 and J usage is TRBJ1-1; possibly TRBD1 for D (6 bases). This CDR3 has 14 amino acids. The V end lost 2 bases, the J end lost 2 bases, and 10 bases lay between the germline ends. CDR1 is SGDLS, CDR2 YYNGEE, per germline. The CDR3 loop is CASSVQGGNTEAFF. Written as DNA, the CDR3 is TGTGCCAGCAGCGTCCAAGGGGGTAACACTGAAGCTTTCTTT.

The chain couples TRBV2 to TRBJ1-1, with 10 bases fitting TRBD1. V lost 6 bases and J lost 3; bases outside the gene matches: 4. Germline V lookup: CDR1 SNHLY, CDR2 FYNNEI. This CDR3 is 14 amino acids long. The CDR3 protein is CASRRQGAYTEAFF. The CDR3 DNA reads TGTGCCAGCAGACGACAGGGGGCGTACACTGAAGCTTTCTTT. Full variable domain (rest looked up from reference TRBV2 and TRBJ1-1): EPEVTQTPSHQVTQMGQEVILRCVPISNHLYFYWYRQILGQKVEFLVSFYNNEISEKSEIFDDQFSVERPDGSNFTLKIRSTKLEDSAMYFCASRRQGAYTEAFFGQGTRLTVV.

This chain links TRBV28 with TRBJ2-7; 9 positions agree with TRBD1. With V trimmed by 5 bases and J by 3 bases, 8 bases remained unmatched. Germline V gene lookup returns CDR1 MDHEN and CDR2 SYDVKM. This CDR3 comprises 15 residues. The CDR3 sequence is CASSPGDRAGYEQYF. DNA of the CDR3: TGTGCCAGCAGTCCCGGGGACAGGGCGGGCTACGAGCAGTACTTC.

The chain combines TRBV6-5 with TRBJ2-7, with D possibly matching TRBD2 (6 bases). V lost 1 base, J lost 3 bases, and 16 bases lay in between. CDR3 length equals 16 residues. The V gene's germline CDR1 is MNHEY and CDR2 SVGAGI. The CDR3 sequence is CASSYWRSREVYEQYF. CDR3 sequence (DNA): TGTGCCAGCAGTTACTGGCGAAGCAGGGAGGTCTACGAGCAGTACTTC.

The chain couples TRBV27 to TRBJ2-7; D is perhaps TRBD2 (6 bases). The CDR3 covers 14 residues. V was clipped by 2 bases and J by 3 bases, with 11 bases between them. Germline lookup yields CDR1 MNHEY and CDR2 SMNVEV (reference sequence). The CDR3 DNA reads as TGTGCCAGCAGTTTAGGCGGGAAACGCTACGAGCAGTACTTC. It codes for CASSLGGKRYEQYF.

This sequence joins TRBV4-2 and TRBJ1-2, with TRBD1 matching 7 bases. The V gene's germline CDR1 is LGHNA and CDR2 YNFKEQ. With 2 bases clipped from V and 7 bases from J, the junction kept 16 bases outside the gene matches. CDR3 size: 17 residues. In DNA, the CDR3 is TGTGCCAGCAGCCAATTATCAGGACAGGCCGGGGTGGGTGGCTACACCTTC. Translating gives CASSQLSGQAGVGGYTF.